This paragraph reports one TCR beta chain. Its antigen remains unidentified. The V gene's germline CDR1 is SQVTM and CDR2 ANQGSEA. This CDR3 is 14 amino acids long. The V and J ends lost 7 bases and 1 base respectively, with 16 bases between them. This specimen belongs to a study of Tregs in tolerant kidney transplant recipients. Clones were read by immunoSEQ multiplex PCR, and TCRdb kept only the in-frame ones, dropping some. Counted here are around 31,000 clones, under 90% occurring once; the ten biggest clones make up around 2.3%. This chain connects TRBV29-1 to TRBJ1-1; the D is unclear. This sequence originates from a human donor in good health. The source material was Tregs from blood cultured with allogeneic cells. CDR3 sequence: CSGKGSGRNTEAFF. The CDR3 DNA sequence: TGCAGCGGTAAAGGCTCGGGGAGGAACACTGAAGCTTTCTTT.